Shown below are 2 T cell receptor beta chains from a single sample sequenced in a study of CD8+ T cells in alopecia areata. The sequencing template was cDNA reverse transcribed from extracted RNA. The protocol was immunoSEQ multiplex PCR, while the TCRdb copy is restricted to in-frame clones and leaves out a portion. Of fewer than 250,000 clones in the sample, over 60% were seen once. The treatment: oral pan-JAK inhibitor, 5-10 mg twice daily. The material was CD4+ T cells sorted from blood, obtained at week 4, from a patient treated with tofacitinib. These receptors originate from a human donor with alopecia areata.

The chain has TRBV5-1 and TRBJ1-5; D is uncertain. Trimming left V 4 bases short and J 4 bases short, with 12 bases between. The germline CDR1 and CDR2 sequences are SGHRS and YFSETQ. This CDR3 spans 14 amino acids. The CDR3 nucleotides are TGCGCCAGCAGCCCATCGATGGGTAATCAGCCCCAGCATTTT. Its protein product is CASSPSMGNQPQHF.

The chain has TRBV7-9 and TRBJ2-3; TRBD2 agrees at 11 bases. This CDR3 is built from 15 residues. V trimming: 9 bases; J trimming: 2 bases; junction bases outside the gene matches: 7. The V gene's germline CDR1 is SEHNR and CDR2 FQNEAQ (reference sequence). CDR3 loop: CASGTLAGATDTQYF. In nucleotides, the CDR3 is TGTGCCAGTGGGACACTAGCGGGGGCCACAGATACGCAGTATTTT.